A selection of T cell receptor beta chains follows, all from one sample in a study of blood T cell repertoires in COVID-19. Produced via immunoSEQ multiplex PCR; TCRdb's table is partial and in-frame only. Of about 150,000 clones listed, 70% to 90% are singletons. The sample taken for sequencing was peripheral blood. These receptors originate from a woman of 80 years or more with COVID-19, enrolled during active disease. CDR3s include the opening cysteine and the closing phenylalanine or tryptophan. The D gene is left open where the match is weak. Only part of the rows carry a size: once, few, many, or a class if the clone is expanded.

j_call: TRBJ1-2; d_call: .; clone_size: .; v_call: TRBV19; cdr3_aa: CASSWARNYGYTF; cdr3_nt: TGTGCCAGTAGTTGGGCCAGGAACTATGGCTACACCTTC
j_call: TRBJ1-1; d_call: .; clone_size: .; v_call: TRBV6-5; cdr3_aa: CASRWHTEAFF; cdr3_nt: TGTGCCAGCAGATGGCACACTGAAGCTTTCTTT
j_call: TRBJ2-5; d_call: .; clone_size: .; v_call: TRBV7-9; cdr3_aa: CASSLGAGGETQYF; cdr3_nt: TGTGCCAGCAGCTTAGGGGCCGGGGGAGAGACCCAGTACTTC
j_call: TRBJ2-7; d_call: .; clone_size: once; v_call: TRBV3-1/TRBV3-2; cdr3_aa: CASSPQGGEQYF; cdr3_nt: TGTGCCAGCAGCCCCCAGGGTGGCGAGCAGTACTTC
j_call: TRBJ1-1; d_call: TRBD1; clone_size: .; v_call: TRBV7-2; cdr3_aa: CASSKTGGARTFF; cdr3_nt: TGTGCCAGCAGCAAGACAGGGGGCGCGAGGACTTTCTTT
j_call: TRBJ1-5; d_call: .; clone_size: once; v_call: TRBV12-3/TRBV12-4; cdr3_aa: CATAAGGNQPQHF; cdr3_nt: TGTGCCACCGCGGCAGGGGGCAATCAGCCCCAGCATTTT
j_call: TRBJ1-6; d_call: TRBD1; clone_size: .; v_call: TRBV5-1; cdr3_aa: CASSLRQGDSPLHF; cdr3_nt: TGCGCCAGCAGCTTACGACAGGGTGACTCACCCCTCCACTTT
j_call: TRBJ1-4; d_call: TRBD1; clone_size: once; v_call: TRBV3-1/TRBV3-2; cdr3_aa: CASSQGHGTGNPSTNEKLFF; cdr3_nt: TGTGCCAGCAGCCAAGGTCACGGGACAGGGAATCCCTCAACTAATGAAAAACTGTTTTTT
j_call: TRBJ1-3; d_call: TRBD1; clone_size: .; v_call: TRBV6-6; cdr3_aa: CASRPPGGSSGNTIYF; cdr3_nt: TGTGCCAGCAGGCCCCCAGGGGGCTCCTCTGGAAACACCATATATTTT
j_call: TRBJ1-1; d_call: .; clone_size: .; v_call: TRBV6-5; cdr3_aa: CASSYSGSEAFF; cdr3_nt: TGTGCCAGCAGTTACTCTGGGAGCGAAGCTTTCTTT
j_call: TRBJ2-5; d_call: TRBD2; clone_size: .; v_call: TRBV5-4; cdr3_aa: CASSLISRGEETQYF; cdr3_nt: TGTGCCAGCAGCCTGATTTCGCGGGGGGAAGAGACCCAGTACTTC
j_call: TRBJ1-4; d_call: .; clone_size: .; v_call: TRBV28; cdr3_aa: CASSSTGGGEKLFF; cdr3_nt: TGTGCCAGCAGTTCTACCGGCGGCGGCGAAAAACTGTTTTTT
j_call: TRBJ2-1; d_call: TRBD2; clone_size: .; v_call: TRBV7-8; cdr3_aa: CASSLGTSGLNEQFF; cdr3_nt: TGTGCCAGCAGCTTAGGGACTAGCGGCCTCAATGAGCAGTTCTTC
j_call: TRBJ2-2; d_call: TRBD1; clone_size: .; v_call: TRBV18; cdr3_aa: CASSPRTGGDGELFF; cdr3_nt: TGTGCCAGCTCACCGCGGACAGGGGGTGACGGGGAGCTGTTTTTT
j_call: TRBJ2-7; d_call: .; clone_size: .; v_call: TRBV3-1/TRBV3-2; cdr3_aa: CASSLGTGVYEQYF; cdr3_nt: TGTGCCAGCAGCCTGGGGACGGGGGTATACGAGCAGTACTTC
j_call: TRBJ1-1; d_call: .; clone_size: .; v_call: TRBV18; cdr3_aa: CASSPAGAENTEAFF; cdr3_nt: TGTGCCAGCTCACCAGCGGGGGCGGAGAACACTGAAGCTTTCTTT
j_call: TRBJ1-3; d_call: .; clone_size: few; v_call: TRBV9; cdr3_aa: CASSGSSGNTIYF; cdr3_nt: TGTGCCAGCAGCGGGAGCTCTGGAAACACCATATATTTT
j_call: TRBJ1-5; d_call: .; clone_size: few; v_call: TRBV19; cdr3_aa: CASEKRDQPQHF; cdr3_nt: TGTGCCAGCGAAAAGAGGGATCAGCCCCAGCATTTT
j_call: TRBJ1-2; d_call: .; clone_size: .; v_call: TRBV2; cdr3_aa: CASRGLDGYTF; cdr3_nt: TGTGCCAGCAGGGGCCTCGATGGCTACACCTTC
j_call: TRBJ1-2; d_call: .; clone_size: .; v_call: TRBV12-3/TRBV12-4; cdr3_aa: CASSGVTNYGYTF; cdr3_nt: TGTGCCAGCAGTGGAGTCACTAACTATGGCTACACCTTC
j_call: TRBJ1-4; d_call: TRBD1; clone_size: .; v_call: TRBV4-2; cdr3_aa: CASSHSGGADEKLFF; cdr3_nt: TGTGCCAGCAGCCATTCAGGGGGCGCGGATGAAAAACTGTTTTTT
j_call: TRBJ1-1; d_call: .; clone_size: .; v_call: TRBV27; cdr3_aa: CASSSRVGTEAFF; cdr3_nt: TGTGCCAGCAGTTCGCGGGTTGGCACTGAAGCTTTCTTT
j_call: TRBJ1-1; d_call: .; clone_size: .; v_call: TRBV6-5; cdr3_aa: CASTYLQGNTEAFF; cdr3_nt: TGTGCCAGCACCTACCTACAGGGGAACACTGAAGCTTTCTTT
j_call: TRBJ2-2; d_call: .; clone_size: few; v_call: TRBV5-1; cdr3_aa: CASSLTTGWSGTGELFF; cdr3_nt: TGCGCCAGCAGCTTGACTACAGGCTGGTCGGGCACCGGGGAGCTGTTTTTT
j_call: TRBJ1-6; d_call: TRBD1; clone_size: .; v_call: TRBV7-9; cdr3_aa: CASSSRQGGPSPNNSPLHF; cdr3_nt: TGTGCCAGCAGCTCCCGACAGGGGGGACCCTCACCAAATAATTCACCCCTCCACTTT
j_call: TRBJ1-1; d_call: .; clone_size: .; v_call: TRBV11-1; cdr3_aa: CASSFSRVLDTEAFF; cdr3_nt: TGTGCCAGCAGCTTCTCCAGGGTGTTGGACACTGAAGCTTTCTTT
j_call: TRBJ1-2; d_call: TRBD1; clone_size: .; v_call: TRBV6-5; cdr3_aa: CAGAWDRAYGYTF; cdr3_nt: TGTGCCGGAGCATGGGACAGAGCTTATGGCTACACCTTC
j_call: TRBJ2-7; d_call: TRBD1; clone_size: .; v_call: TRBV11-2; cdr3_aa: CASSSGQYPQLGYEQYF; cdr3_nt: TGTGCCAGCAGCTCGGGACAGTACCCCCAACTCGGCTACGAGCAGTACTTC
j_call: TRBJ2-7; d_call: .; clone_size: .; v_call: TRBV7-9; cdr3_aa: CASTTTGFPYEQYF; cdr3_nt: TGTGCCAGCACCACCACGGGATTTCCCTACGAGCAGTACTTC
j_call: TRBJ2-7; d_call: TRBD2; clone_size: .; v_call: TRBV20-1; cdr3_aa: CSAGGSREQYF; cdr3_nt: TGCAGTGCGGGGGGGTCCCGCGAGCAGTACTTC
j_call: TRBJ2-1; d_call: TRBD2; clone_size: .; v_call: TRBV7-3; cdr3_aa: CASRNGLAGSQWQFF; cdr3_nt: TGTGCCAGCAGAAATGGACTAGCGGGGTCGCAATGGCAGTTCTTC
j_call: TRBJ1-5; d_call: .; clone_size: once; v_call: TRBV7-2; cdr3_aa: CASSLADSQNQPQHF; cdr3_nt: TGTGCCAGCAGCTTGGCGGACAGCCAAAATCAGCCCCAGCATTTT
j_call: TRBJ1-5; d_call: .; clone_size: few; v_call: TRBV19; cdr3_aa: CASSDTGSQPQHF; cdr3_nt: TGTGCCAGTAGTGATACAGGGTCCCAGCCCCAGCATTTT
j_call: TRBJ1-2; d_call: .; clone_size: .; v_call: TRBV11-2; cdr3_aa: CASSRDSNYGYTF; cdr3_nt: TGTGCCAGCAGCCGAGACAGTAACTATGGCTACACCTTC
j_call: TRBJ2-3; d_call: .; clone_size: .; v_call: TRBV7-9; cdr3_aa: CASRSLGLSADTQYF; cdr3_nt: TGTGCCAGCAGGAGTCTAGGCCTGTCAGCAGATACGCAGTATTTT
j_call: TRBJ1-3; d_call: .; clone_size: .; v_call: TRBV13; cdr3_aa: CASSLVFQAGAGNTIYF; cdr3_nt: TGTGCCAGCAGCTTAGTTTTTCAGGCAGGGGCCGGAAACACCATATATTTT
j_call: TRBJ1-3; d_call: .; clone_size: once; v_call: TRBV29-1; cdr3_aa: CSVWGDSDEMLDTIYF; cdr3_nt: TGCAGCGTGTGGGGGGATTCCGATGAAATGCTGGACACCATATATTTT